Sequencing of this T cell receptor beta chain was carried out in a study of blood T cells in healthy people across ages. No fewer than 5.5 micrograms of total RNA were isolated from every sample. The length of the CDR3 is 15 residues. In germline, CDR1 is SGHTA, CDR2 FQGTGA. Losses at the gene ends were 1 base for V and 5 bases for J; bases not matched to a gene: 4. A second PCR, run for roughly 7 to 12 cycles, used a sample-barcoded 5' primer plus a J-beta primer mix. Tags on each cDNA molecule came from a template-switch adaptor with 12 random nucleotides. Sequencing yielded, for each sample, at least 3 million paired-end reads carrying CDR3. TCRdb recomputed calls from the 5' RACE reads with MiXCR, one row per CDR3 protein. The sample contains about a million distinct CDR3 sequences, about two fifths of which appear only once. This clonotype was detected only a few times.

This TCR came from a man aged 18 to 30 in good health. The source material was blood. The chain combines TRBV7-3 with TRBJ1-2, with 10 bases matching TRBD1. The CDR3 reads CASSLKGQGTYGYTF. CDR3 bases: TGTGCCAGCAGCTTAAAGGGACAGGGGACATATGGCTACACCTTC.